One sample yielded the 22 T cell receptor beta chains listed below, sequenced in a study of CD8 T cells in Susac syndrome. Reverse transcription of roughly 0.45 to 1 ug RNA used random hexamers. TCRdb called the immunoSEQ multiplex PCR reads again in MiXCR, with one record for every CDR3 protein. The sample lists fewer than 200,000 distinct CDR3 sequences; about 93% were seen once. The material sequenced was CD4+ T cells from PBMCs. These receptors came from a human donor in good health.

The chain has TRBV11-2 and TRBJ1-2; D is perhaps TRBD1 (5 bases). The CDR3 runs 14 residues. Trimming removed 0 bases at V and 8 bases at J, with 13 bases between. Per the germline V gene, CDR1 is SGHAT and CDR2 is FQNNGV. In nucleotides, the CDR3 is TGTGCCAGCAGCTTAGAAGGAGAAAGGGGAGGCTACACCTTC. Amino acids: CASSLEGERGGYTF.

The chain is built from TRBV7-9 and TRBJ1-1; 7 nucleotides match TRBD1. The CDR3 has 14 amino acids. The J segment lost 4 bases and the V segment lost 0 bases, leaving 2 bases of the junction unmatched. The germline CDR1 and CDR2 sequences are SEHNR and FQNEAQ (reference sequence). The DNA of the CDR3 is TGTGCCAGCAGCTTAGCGTACAGGGGCACTGAAGCTTTCTTT. Its protein product is CASSLAYRGTEAFF.

The rearrangement joins TRBV5-1 to TRBJ1-6; D is uncertain. The CDR3 contains 14 residues. Germline loops: CDR1 SGHRS, CDR2 YFSETQ. V lost 4 bases to trimming and J lost 12 bases, with 17 bases between them. The CDR3 nucleotides read TGCGCCAGCAGCCTTGACGGTTTCGGAAAACCCCTCCACTTT. This encodes CASSLDGFGKPLHF.

J is TRBJ2-4 and V is TRBV6-2 or TRBV6-3; D may be TRBD2 (7 bases). V was clipped by 6 bases and J by 12 bases, with 15 bases between them. This CDR3 has 12 residues. Germline V CDR1 and CDR2: MNHEY, SVGEGT. The CDR3 nucleotides are TGTGCCAGCAGCCGGACGGGGGGCGGTCAGTACTTC. Its translation is CASSRTGGGQYF.

The chain links TRBV6-1 to TRBJ2-7, with a weak D call TRBD1 (7 bases). In germline, CDR1 is MNHNS, CDR2 SASEGT. The V end was cut by 2 bases, the J end by 6 bases, with 14 bases between. The CDR3 consists of 14 residues. The CDR3 protein is CASSESTQGGEQYF. The CDR3 DNA reads TGTGCCAGCAGTGAATCAACGCAGGGGGGCGAGCAGTACTTC.

The V call is TRBV29-1, the J call TRBJ2-5; 8 bases match TRBD1. This CDR3 comprises 14 residues. Germline V gene data show CDR1 as SQVTM and CDR2 as ANQGSEA. After removal of 3 bases from V and 2 bases from J, the junction contained 5 bases not matched to a gene. CDR3 in amino acids: CSVDSGGRQETQYF. The CDR3 region has the DNA TGCAGCGTTGACTCAGGGGGCCGGCAAGAGACCCAGTACTTC.

This chain connects TRBV18 to TRBJ1-4; no clear D. Germline V gene data show CDR1 as KGHSH and CDR2 as LQKENI. This CDR3 has 15 amino acids. Trimming removed 2 bases from V and 4 bases from J, with 11 bases in between. Here the CDR3 reads CASSPSPQNNEKLFF. Written as DNA, the CDR3 is TGTGCCAGCTCACCATCCCCACAGAATAATGAAAAACTGTTTTTT.

This chain links TRBV6-2 or TRBV6-3 with TRBJ1-5; D not resolved. Trimming took 1 base from V and 8 from J, leaving 12 bases between them. This CDR3 region has 14 residues. CDR1 is MNHEY and CDR2 is SVGEGT in the germline V gene. CDR3 in amino acids: CASSYLAIAEPQHF. For the CDR3, the DNA is TGTGCCAGCAGTTACTTGGCCATCGCAGAGCCCCAGCATTTT.

The chain combines TRBV5-1 with TRBJ2-1; the match to TRBD1 covers 9 bases. The trim removed 1 base at V and 9 bases at J, leaving 8 bases unmatched. CDR1 SGHRS and CDR2 YFSETQ come from the germline V gene. This CDR3 region has 15 residues. The DNA for the CDR3 is TGCGCCAGCAGCTTGTCTTGGGACAGGGTGGCTGAGCAGTTCTTC. Protein product: CASSLSWDRVAEQFF.

The V gene is TRBV12-3 or TRBV12-4, the J gene TRBJ2-3; 9 bases line up with TRBD1. V dropped 6 bases and J dropped 5; count of bases not matched to a gene: 9. CDR3 length: 15 amino acids. The CDR3 protein is CASSRTGQGKDTQYF. For the CDR3, the DNA is TGTGCCAGCAGCCGTACGGGACAGGGAAAAGATACGCAGTATTTT.

The chain uses TRBV20-1 and TRBJ2-1; 7 bases fit TRBD1. CDR1 and CDR2 (germline): DFQATT, SNEGSKA (reference sequence). V dropped 3 bases and J dropped 2; count of bases not matched to a gene: 1. The CDR3 loop spans 13 amino acids. The CDR3 spells CSARQGAYNEQFF. In DNA form, the CDR3 reads TGCAGTGCTAGGCAGGGGGCCTACAATGAGCAGTTCTTC.

This clonotype was counted once. The rearrangement uses TRBV6-6 and TRBJ1-6; D is undetermined. The germline V gene has CDR1 MNHNY and CDR2 SVGAGI (reference sequence). This CDR3 has 16 amino acids. V gave up 6 bases and J gave up 0 bases, with 12 bases separating them. The CDR3 coding sequence is TGTGCCAGCAGCCTCCAGCCGGGCTCCTATAATTCACCCCTCCACTTT. It yields the protein CASSLQPGSYNSPLHF.

The sample holds one count of this clonotype. The J gene is TRBJ2-5, the V gene TRBV6-2 or TRBV6-3, with a possible D match to TRBD1 (6 bases). The CDR3 loop spans 14 amino acids. V lost 6 bases and J lost 7, with 18 bases in between. Germline V gene sequence: CDR1 MNHEY, CDR2 SVGEGT. The CDR3 DNA is TGTGCCAGCAGCTTGGACAGTCCGCAGAGGACCCAGTACTTC. Translated, it gives CASSLDSPQRTQYF.

The genes are TRBV6-1 and TRBJ2-3, with D tentatively TRBD2 (5 bases). The CDR3 consists of 19 residues. Germline CDR1 and CDR2: MNHNS and SASEGT. The V end lost 2 bases, the J end lost 0 bases, and 21 bases lay between the germline ends. Here the CDR3 DNA reads TGTGCCAGCAGTGAATCCTCCTTCGGTCTAGCCGTTAGCACAGATACGCAGTATTTT. Its translation: CASSESSFGLAVSTDTQYF.

The chain combines TRBV28 with TRBJ2-7, with D hard to call. V lost 5 bases, J lost 2 bases, and 13 bases lay in between. Per germline, CDR1 MDHEN and CDR2 SYDVKM. The CDR3 is 14 residues long. The CDR3 reads CASSPSGLTYEQYF. The DNA of the CDR3 is TGTGCCAGCAGTCCTAGTGGTCTCACCTACGAGCAGTACTTC. Supplemented by reference TRBV28 and TRBJ2-7, the full variable domain reads DVKVTQSSRYLVKRTGEKVFLECVQDMDHENMFWYRQDPGLGLRLIYFSYDVKMKEKGDIPEGYSVSREKKERFSLILESASTNQTSMYLCASSPSGLTYEQYFGPGTRLTVT.

The CDR3 reads CSARISGGPRIEETQYF. Here the CDR3 DNA reads TGCAGTGCTAGAATCAGCGGGGGGCCGAGAATCGAAGAGACCCAGTACTTC. The chain combines TRBV20-1 with TRBJ2-5, with 9 bases that match TRBD2. Losses at the gene ends were 2 bases for V and 3 bases for J; bases not matched to a gene: 13. This CDR3 has 17 amino acids. Per germline, CDR1 DFQATT and CDR2 SNEGSKA (reference sequence).

The chain employs TRBV29-1 and TRBJ2-5, with no clear D. Trimming took off 3 bases at V and 0 bases at J, with 8 bases between the two ends. Germline V gene sequence: CDR1 SQVTM, CDR2 ANQGSEA. The CDR3 has 13 amino acids. The CDR3, as DNA: TGCAGCGTTGAGGGCCGGTACCAAGAGACCCAGTACTTC. It encodes CSVEGRYQETQYF.

The chain is built from TRBV20-1 and TRBJ1-6; D call uncertain. Germline assignment: CDR1 DFQATT and CDR2 SNEGSKA (reference sequence). This CDR3 contains 15 residues. The V gene lost 6 bases and the J gene lost 9 bases, with 21 bases spanning the gap. The CDR3 bases are TGCAGTGCCCCCGGCGAAGACGGGAGGAGTTCACCCCTCCACTTT. Its protein product is CSAPGEDGRSSPLHF.

This clonotype was counted once. V is TRBV7-3 and J is TRBJ2-1, with D maybe TRBD1 (7 bases). Germline V gene sequence: CDR1 SGHTA, CDR2 FQGTGA. Between the trimmed V and J ends, which lost 4 bases and 7 bases, there was a span of 17 bases. This CDR3 spans 15 amino acids. The CDR3 DNA sequence: TGTGCCAGCAGCTCACGACAGGGACTTTGGAATGAGCAGTTCTTC. Translating it yields CASSSRQGLWNEQFF.

This clonotype has only one observation. The J gene is TRBJ2-7, the V gene TRBV5-6, with D possibly TRBD1 on 6 matching bases. Trimming removed 4 bases at V and 2 bases at J, with 16 bases between. Germline CDR1 and CDR2: SGHDT and YYEEEE. This CDR3 contains 15 residues. CDR3 loop: CASSIPRGQTYEQYF. CDR3 in DNA: TGTGCCAGCAGCATACCTAGAGGACAGACCTACGAGCAGTACTTC.

The chain links TRBV28 to TRBJ1-1; TRBD1 matches at 7 bases. V lost 3 bases to trimming and J lost 11 bases; unmatched junction nucleotides: 15. The CDR3 is 15 residues long. Germline lookup yields CDR1 MDHEN and CDR2 SYDVKM. The CDR3 DNA sequence: TGTGCCAGCAGTTTTCGCCCACAGGGGCCCGGGAGGGCTTTCTTT. Translated, it gives CASSFRPQGPGRAFF.

The chain carries TRBV7-3 and TRBJ2-1; 8 bases are shared with TRBD2. The CDR3 has 18 amino acids. V was clipped by 3 bases and J by 3 bases; unmatched bases: 13. CDR1 SGHTA and CDR2 FQGTGA come from the germline V gene. CDR3 nucleotide sequence: TGTGCCAGCAGCTTCATTCCCTCGACGGGGGGGCTCTACAATGAGCAGTTCTTC. Translated: CASSFIPSTGGLYNEQFF.